This T cell receptor (beta chain) came from a study of patients and donors after allogeneic stem cell transplantation. Via MiXCR, TCRdb re-called the RT-PCR reads, giving one row per CDR3 protein. Altogether 110,000 or so distinct CDR3 sequences are present, approximately 35% being singletons, with the ten largest covering approximately 30%. The V gene's germline CDR1 is DFQATT and CDR2 SNEGSKA (reference sequence). The germline V and J ends were trimmed by 7 bases and 0 bases, with 4 bases remaining between them. This CDR3 has 11 residues. The specimen sequenced was blood, either unsorted or a sorted T cell fraction (not recorded which). This chain links TRBV20-1 with TRBJ2-4; D not certain. This TCR came from a human donor who was either an allogeneic HSCT recipient or a stem cell or donor lymphocyte infusion donor (not recorded which). It is not recorded whose cells these are; they may come from a transplant donor. The CDR3, as DNA: TGCAGTGGCCTAGCCAAAAACATTCAGTACTTC. It codes for CSGLAKNIQYF.